The sample holds one count of the clone carrying this TCR beta chain. Its antigen is unknown. The sample comes from a study of cytomegalovirus exposure and HLA in healthy donors. Study observations and caveats: A likely sequencing artifact accounted for one observed cluster of highly shared sequence variants. Per published accounts, TCR beta sequences correctly predicted the HLA-A and HLA-B alleles of most subjects. According to an earlier analysis, most TCR beta V segments yielded productive rearrangements about 90% or about 30% of the time.

The V and J ends lost 6 bases and 1 base, in that order; junction bases with no gene match: 4. The V gene's germline CDR1 is ENHRY and CDR2 SYGVKD. The CDR3 runs 15 residues. The PCR contained 60 Vbeta and 13 Jbeta primers. The protocol was immunoSEQ multiplex PCR, while the TCRdb copy is restricted to in-frame clones and leaves out a portion. This table holds around 93,000 clones, over 60% found once. The clonotype originates from a boy younger than 18 in good health and CMV-seropositive. This chain links TRBV10-3 with TRBJ2-3; TRBD1 aligns across 10 bases. The sequenced sample consisted of PBMCs. CDR3 protein: CAIRAGTGGTDTQYF. Here the CDR3 DNA reads TGTGCCATCAGGGCCGGGACAGGGGGCACAGATACGCAGTATTTT.